The text below deals with one TCR beta chain. The assay was immunoSEQ multiplex PCR, and TCRdb's table has in-frame clones only and misses some. The data contain 200,000 to 250,000 clones, 82% of them singletons. This sample stems from a study of blood T cell repertoires in COVID-19. This CDR3 is built from 14 residues. Germline CDR1 SGHAT, CDR2 FQNNGV. Trimming removed 5 bases from V and 4 bases from J, with 11 bases in between. This receptor was obtained from a woman aged 18 to 35 with acute or convalescent COVID-19. The gene calls are TRBV11-2 and TRBJ1-4; maybe TRBD1 (6 bases). Sequencing was done on a sample of peripheral blood. CDR3 sequence reads: CASSPGVFNEKLFF. The CDR3, as DNA: TGTGCCAGCAGCCCAGGGGTTTTTAATGAAAAACTGTTTTTT. Together with reference TRBV11-2 and TRBJ1-4, the CDR3 gives the full variable domain: EAGVAQSPRYKIIEKRQSVAFWCNPISGHATLYWYQQILGQGPKLLIQFQNNGVVDDSQLPKDRFSAERLKGVDSTLKIQPAKLEDSAVYLCASSPGVFNEKLFFGSGTQLSVL.